A selection of T cell receptor beta chains follows, all from one sample in a study of T cells in Graves' hyperthyroidism and ophthalmopathy. One entry per CDR3 protein, called by TCRdb with MiXCR from the multiplex PCR reads. The data hold approximately 600,000 distinct CDR3 sequences, with approximately 14% observed a single time. Material: blood. These receptors all stem from a woman aged 30 to 39 with Graves' hyperthyroidism that later progressed to Graves' ophthalmopathy. Each CDR3 is given with its conserved first and last residue. Each record gives: D gene, V gene, clone size, J gene, CDR3 protein, CDR3 DNA. D genes are given only for firm matches. Clone sizes are given selectively: once, few, many, or a class where the clone is expanded.

.,TRBV5-1,few,TRBJ1-1,CASSSSGGNTEAFF,TGCGCCAGCAGCTCCTCGGGTGGGAACACTGAAGCTTTCTTT
TRBD1,TRBV5-1,many,TRBJ2-1,CASSPGQAYNEQFF,TGCGCCAGCAGCCCCGGACAGGCCTACAATGAGCAGTTCTTC
.,TRBV7-9,few,TRBJ1-2,CASSLDHVSDGYTF,TGTGCCAGCAGCTTAGATCACGTCTCGGATGGCTACACCTTC
TRBD2,TRBV5-1,many,TRBJ2-5,CASSLVVTSRETQYF,TGCGCCAGCAGCTTGGTAGTGACTAGCAGGGAGACCCAGTACTTC
.,TRBV20-1,.,TRBJ2-7,CSARGGRGLQTYEQYF,TGCAGTGCTAGAGGAGGGAGGGGGCTCCAAACCTACGAGCAGTACTTC
.,TRBV6-1,many,TRBJ1-6,CASRFERSPGNSPLHF,TGTGCCAGCAGGTTCGAACGGTCTCCAGGAAATTCACCCCTCCACTTT
.,TRBV18,many,TRBJ1-3,CASSTQDGSGNTIYF,TGTGCCAGCTCAACGCAGGACGGCTCTGGAAACACCATATATTTT
.,TRBV20-1,few,TRBJ2-1,CSARIPLATYNEQFF,TGCAGTGCTAGGATCCCGCTAGCGACCTACAATGAGCAGTTCTTC
.,TRBV28,many,TRBJ2-7,CASSLAHEQYF,TGTGCCAGCAGTTTAGCTCACGAGCAGTACTTC
TRBD1,TRBV6-1,many,TRBJ2-1,CASIRPGGPSNEQFF,TGTGCCAGCATTAGACCAGGGGGCCCTTCCAATGAGCAGTTCTTC
.,TRBV7-2,.,TRBJ2-4,CASSLHVRDTTIAKNIQYF,TGTGCCAGCAGCCTCCACGTAAGGGATACAACGATAGCCAAAAACATTCAGTACTTC
TRBD2,TRBV7-2,many,TRBJ2-1,CASSGRLAGGGNEQFF,TGTGCCAGCAGCGGGCGACTAGCGGGAGGGGGCAATGAGCAGTTCTTC
.,TRBV24-1,many,TRBJ2-2,CATSPREGLAGELFF,TGTGCCACCAGTCCCCGGGAAGGTTTAGCCGGGGAGCTGTTTTTT
TRBD1,TRBV19,.,TRBJ1-1,CASSMDRATEAFF,TGTGCCAGTAGTATGGACAGGGCTACTGAAGCTTTCTTT
TRBD2,TRBV6-1,few,TRBJ2-1,CASSRLAVANEQFF,TGTGCCAGCAGTCGACTAGCAGTCGCCAATGAGCAGTTCTTC
TRBD2,TRBV29-1,many,TRBJ2-1,CSVGRSSGRDNEQFF,TGCAGCGTTGGAAGGTCTAGCGGGAGAGACAATGAGCAGTTCTTC
TRBD2,TRBV10-3,.,TRBJ2-3,CAISEFNGRADTDTQYF,TGTGCCATCAGTGAGTTTAACGGGAGGGCCGACACAGATACGCAGTATTTT
.,TRBV4-1,.,TRBJ2-1,CASSQDHRREQFF,TGCGCCAGCAGCCAAGATCATAGGAGGGAGCAGTTCTTC
.,TRBV5-1,few,TRBJ2-3,CASSLPQMTDTQYF,TGCGCCAGCAGCTTGCCCCAAATGACAGATACGCAGTATTTT
TRBD2,TRBV5-1,many,TRBJ2-1,CASSPGLAGSPTLYYNEQFF,TGCGCCAGCAGCCCGGGACTAGCGGGAAGTCCTACCCTTTACTACAATGAGCAGTTCTTC
.,TRBV9,few,TRBJ2-7,CASSLRWDPYEQYF,TGTGCCAGCAGCCTCCGGTGGGACCCCTACGAGCAGTACTTC
TRBD2,TRBV7-2,many,TRBJ2-1,CASSFGLAGNEQFF,TGTGCCAGCAGCTTCGGTCTAGCGGGGAATGAGCAGTTCTTC
TRBD2,TRBV5-1,many,TRBJ2-1,CASSLEAGGTYNEQFF,TGCGCCAGCAGCTTGGAAGCGGGAGGGACCTACAATGAGCAGTTCTTC